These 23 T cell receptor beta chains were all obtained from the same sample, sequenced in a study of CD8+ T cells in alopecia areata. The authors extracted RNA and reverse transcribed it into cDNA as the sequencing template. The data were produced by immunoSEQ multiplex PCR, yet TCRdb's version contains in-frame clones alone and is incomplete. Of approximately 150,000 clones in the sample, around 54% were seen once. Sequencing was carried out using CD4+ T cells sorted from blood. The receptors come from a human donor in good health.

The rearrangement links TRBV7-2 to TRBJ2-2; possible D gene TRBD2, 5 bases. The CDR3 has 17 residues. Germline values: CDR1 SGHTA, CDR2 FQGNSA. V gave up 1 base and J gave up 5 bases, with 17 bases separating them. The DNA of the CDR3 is TGTGCCAGCAGCTTAGGACCGGAGAGGACTGTGACCGGGGAGCTGTTTTTT. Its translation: CASSLGPERTVTGELFF.

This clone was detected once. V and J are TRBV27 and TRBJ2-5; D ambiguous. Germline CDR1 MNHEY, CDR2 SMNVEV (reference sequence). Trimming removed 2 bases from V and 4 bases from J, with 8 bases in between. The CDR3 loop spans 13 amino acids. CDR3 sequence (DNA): TGTGCCAGCAGTTTAAGAAACAGAGAGACCCAGTACTTC. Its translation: CASSLRNRETQYF.

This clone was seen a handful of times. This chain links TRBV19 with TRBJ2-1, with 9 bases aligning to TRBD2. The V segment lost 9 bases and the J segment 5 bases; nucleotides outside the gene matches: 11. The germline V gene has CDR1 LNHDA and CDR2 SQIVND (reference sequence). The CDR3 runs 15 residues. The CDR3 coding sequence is TGTGCCAGCCTTTTTCGCGGGAGGGCGGACAATGAGCAGTTCTTC. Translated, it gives CASLFRGRADNEQFF.

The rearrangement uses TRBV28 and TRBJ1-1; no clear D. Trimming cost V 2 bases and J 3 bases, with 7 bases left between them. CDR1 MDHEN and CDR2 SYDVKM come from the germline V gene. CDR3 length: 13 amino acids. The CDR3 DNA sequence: TGTGCCAGCAGTTTACTTCGATACACTGAAGCTTTCTTT. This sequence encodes CASSLLRYTEAFF. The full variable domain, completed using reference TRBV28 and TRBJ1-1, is DVKVTQSSRYLVKRTGEKVFLECVQDMDHENMFWYRQDPGLGLRLIYFSYDVKMKEKGDIPEGYSVSREKKERFSLILESASTNQTSMYLCASSLLRYTEAFFGQGTRLTVV.

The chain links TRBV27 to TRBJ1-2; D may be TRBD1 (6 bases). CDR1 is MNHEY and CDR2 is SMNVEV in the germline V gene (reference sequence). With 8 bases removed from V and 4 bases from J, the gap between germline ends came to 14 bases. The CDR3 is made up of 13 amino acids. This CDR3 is CASGKQGFYGYTF. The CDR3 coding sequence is TGTGCCAGCGGAAAACAGGGATTCTATGGCTACACCTTC.

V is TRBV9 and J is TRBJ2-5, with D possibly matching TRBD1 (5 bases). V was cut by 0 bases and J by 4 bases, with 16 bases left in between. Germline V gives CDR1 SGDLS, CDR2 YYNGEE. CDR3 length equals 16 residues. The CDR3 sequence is CASSVGQGIRGETQYF. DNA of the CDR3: TGTGCCAGCAGCGTAGGCCAGGGCATTCGCGGAGAGACCCAGTACTTC. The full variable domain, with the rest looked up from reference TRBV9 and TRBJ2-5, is DSGVTQTPKHLITATGQRVTLRCSPRSGDLSVYWYQQSLDQGLQFLIQYYNGEERAKGNILERFSAQQFPDLHSELNLSSLELGDSALYFCASSVGQGIRGETQYFGPGTRLLVL.

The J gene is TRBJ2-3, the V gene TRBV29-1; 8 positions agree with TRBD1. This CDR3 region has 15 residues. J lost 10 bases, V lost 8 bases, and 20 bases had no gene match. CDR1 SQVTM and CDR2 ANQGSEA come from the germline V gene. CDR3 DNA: TGCAGCCTAAGAGCCCCGGGACAGGCGATATCTGCGCAGTATTTT. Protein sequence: CSLRAPGQAISAQYF.

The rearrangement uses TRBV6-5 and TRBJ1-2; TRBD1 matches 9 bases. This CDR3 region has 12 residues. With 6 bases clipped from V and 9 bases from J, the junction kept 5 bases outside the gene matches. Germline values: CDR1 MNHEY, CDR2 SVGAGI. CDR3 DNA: TGTGCCAGCAGCCGGACAGGGGATCGCTACACCTTC. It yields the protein CASSRTGDRYTF.

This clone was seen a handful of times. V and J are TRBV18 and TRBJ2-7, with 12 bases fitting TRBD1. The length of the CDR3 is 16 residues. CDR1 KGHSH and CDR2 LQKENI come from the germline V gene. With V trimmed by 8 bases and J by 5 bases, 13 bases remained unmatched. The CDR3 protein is CASTLLGTGGLDEQYF. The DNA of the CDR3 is TGTGCCAGCACCTTGCTGGGGACAGGGGGCTTGGACGAGCAGTACTTC.

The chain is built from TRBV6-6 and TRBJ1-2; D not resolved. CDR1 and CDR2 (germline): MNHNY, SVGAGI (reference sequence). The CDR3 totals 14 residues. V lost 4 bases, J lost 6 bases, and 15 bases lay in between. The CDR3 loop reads CASSLGSTANGYTF. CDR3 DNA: TGTGCCAGCAGTTTGGGTTCGACCGCGAATGGCTACACCTTC.

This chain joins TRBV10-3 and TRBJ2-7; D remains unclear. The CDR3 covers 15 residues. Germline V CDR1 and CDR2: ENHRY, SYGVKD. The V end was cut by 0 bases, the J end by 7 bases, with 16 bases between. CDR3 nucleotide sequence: TGTGCCATCAGTGAGTCTTCTCGCGGTAGCCGGGAGCAGTACTTC. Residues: CAISESSRGSREQYF.

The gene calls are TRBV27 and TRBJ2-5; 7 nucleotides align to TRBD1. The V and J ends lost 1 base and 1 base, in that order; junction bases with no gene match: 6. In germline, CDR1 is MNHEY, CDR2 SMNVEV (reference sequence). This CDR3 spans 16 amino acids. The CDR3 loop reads CASSLWAQGSQETQYF. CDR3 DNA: TGTGCCAGCAGTTTATGGGCACAGGGGTCCCAAGAGACCCAGTACTTC.

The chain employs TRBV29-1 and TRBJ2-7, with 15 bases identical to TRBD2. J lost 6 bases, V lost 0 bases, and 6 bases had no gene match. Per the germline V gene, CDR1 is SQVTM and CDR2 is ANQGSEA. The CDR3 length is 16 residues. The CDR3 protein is CSVEDLGLAGGTEQYF. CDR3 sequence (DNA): TGCAGCGTTGAAGATCTGGGACTAGCGGGAGGAACCGAGCAGTACTTC.

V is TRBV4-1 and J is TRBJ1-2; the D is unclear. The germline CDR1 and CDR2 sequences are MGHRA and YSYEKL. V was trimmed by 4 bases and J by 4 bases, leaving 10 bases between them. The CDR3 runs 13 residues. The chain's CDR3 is CASSLPTSYGYTF. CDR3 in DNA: TGCGCCAGCAGCCTTCCGACCAGCTATGGCTACACCTTC.

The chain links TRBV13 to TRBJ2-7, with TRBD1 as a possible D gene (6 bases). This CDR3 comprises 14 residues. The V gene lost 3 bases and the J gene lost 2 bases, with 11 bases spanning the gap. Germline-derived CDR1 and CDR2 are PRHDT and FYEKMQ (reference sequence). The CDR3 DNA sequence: TGTGCCAGCAGCTTTAGGACAGTTACCTACGAGCAGTACTTC. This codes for CASSFRTVTYEQYF.

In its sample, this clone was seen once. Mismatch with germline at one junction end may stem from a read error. CDR3: CASSEGDRQYF. The CDR3 DNA follows: TGTGCCAGCAGTGAAGGTGATAGGCAGTATTTT. The chain combines TRBV25-1 with TRBJ2-3; no firm D call. CDR3 size: 11 residues. Germline assignment: CDR1 MGHDK and CDR2 SYGVNS.

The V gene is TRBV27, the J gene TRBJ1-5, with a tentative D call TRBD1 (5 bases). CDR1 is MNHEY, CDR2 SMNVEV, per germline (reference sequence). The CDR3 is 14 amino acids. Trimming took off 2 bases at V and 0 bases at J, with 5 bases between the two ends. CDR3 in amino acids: CASSLQGSNQPQHF. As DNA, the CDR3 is TGTGCCAGCAGTTTACAGGGTAGCAATCAGCCCCAGCATTTT.

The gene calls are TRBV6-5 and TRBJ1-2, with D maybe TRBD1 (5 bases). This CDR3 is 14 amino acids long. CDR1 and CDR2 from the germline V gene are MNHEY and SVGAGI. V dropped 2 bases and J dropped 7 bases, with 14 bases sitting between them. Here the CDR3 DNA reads TGTGCCAGCAGTTACATCGGGGGTGTCGGTGGCTACACCTTC. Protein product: CASSYIGGVGGYTF.

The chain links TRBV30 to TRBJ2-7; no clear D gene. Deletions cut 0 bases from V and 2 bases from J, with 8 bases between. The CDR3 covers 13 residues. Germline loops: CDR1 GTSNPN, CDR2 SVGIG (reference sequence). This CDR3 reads CAWSVERAYEQYF. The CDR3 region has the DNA TGTGCCTGGAGTGTGGAACGGGCCTACGAGCAGTACTTC.

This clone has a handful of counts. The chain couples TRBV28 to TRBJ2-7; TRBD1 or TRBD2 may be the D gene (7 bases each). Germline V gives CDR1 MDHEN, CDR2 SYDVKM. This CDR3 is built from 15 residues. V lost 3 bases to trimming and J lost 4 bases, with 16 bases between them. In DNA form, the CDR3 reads TGTGCCAGCAGTTTTGGTGTTCAGGGGGGGTACGAGCAGTACTTC. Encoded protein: CASSFGVQGGYEQYF.

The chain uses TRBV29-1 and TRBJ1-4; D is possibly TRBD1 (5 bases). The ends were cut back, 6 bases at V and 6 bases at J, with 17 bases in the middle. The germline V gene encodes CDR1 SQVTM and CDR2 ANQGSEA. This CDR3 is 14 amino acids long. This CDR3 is CSVGDPGTDEKLFF. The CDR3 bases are TGCAGCGTGGGGGACCCCGGAACGGATGAAAAACTGTTTTTT. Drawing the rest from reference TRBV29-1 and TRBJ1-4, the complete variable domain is SAVISQKPSRDICQRGTSLTIQCQVDSQVTMMFWYRQQPGQSLTLIATANQGSEATYESGFVIDKFPISRPNLTFSTLTVSNMSPEDSSIYLCSVGDPGTDEKLFFGSGTQLSVL.

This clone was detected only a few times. The CDR3 DNA reads as TGTGCCAGCAGTTTTAGACAGGATTACGAGCAGTACTTC. Protein product: CASSFRQDYEQYF. The chain is built from TRBV27 and TRBJ2-7, with D possibly matching TRBD1 (6 bases). There are 13 residues in the CDR3. Per germline, CDR1 MNHEY and CDR2 SMNVEV (reference sequence). The ends were cut back, 3 bases at V and 4 bases at J, with 10 bases in the middle.

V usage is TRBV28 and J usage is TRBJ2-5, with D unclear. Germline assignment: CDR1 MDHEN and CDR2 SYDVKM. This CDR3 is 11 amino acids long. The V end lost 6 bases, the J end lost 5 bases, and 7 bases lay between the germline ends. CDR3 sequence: CASSPRETQYF. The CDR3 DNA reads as TGTGCCAGCAGCCCGCGGGAGACCCAGTACTTC. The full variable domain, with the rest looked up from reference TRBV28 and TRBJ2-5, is DVKVTQSSRYLVKRTGEKVFLECVQDMDHENMFWYRQDPGLGLRLIYFSYDVKMKEKGDIPEGYSVSREKKERFSLILESASTNQTSMYLCASSPRETQYFGPGTRLLVL.